This paragraph covers one TCR beta chain sequence. After removal of 4 bases from V and 8 bases from J, the junction contained 13 bases not matched to a gene. The CDR3 is 17 amino acids. Germline values: CDR1 LGHNA, CDR2 YNFKEQ. Methods used by the authors: Reference gene primer amplification gave nucleated cell count estimates. Some clones are missing from TCRdb's copy, which holds only in-frame ones; the method was immunoSEQ multiplex PCR. D and trimming come from the DNA, and the V and J calls and clone size come from that table. The table shows some 70,000 clones, with roughly 80% occurring only once. This sample stems from a study of blood T cell repertoires in COVID-19. Study-level information: Sites across the United States, Italy and Spain contributed samples from acute and convalescent COVID-19. T cells, B-cell-depleted T cells, or PBMCs supplied cDNA or gDNA.

What was sequenced was peripheral blood. J is TRBJ2-3 and V is TRBV4-2; 12 bases match TRBD2. The sequence came from a woman aged 55-69 years with acute or convalescent COVID-19. CDR3 nucleotide sequence: TGTGCCAGCAGCCCAATAACTAGCGGGGGGCCACCGAGTACGCAGTATTTT. Translation: CASSPITSGGPPSTQYF.